This is a list of T cell receptor beta chains from one sample in a study of T cell responses to AZD1222 COVID-19 vaccine. Clones were sequenced by immunoSEQ multiplex PCR, and TCRdb holds only the in-frame ones, with some missing. The table lists about 130,000 clones, approximately 85% of them singletons. The material sequenced was peripheral blood, taken 28 days after the second dose of the MenACWY control vaccine. The origin of the receptors is an adult who received the MenACWY meningococcal vaccine as a control. Both conserved end residues are part of each CDR3. The order of the fields is D gene, V gene, J gene, clone size, CDR3 protein, CDR3 DNA. D genes are given only for firm matches. Not all rows give a size; the values are once, few, many and, for expanded clones, a class.

TRBD2,TRBV4-3,TRBJ2-7,-,CASSQDQVAGAEQYF,TGCGCCAGCAGCCAAGATCAGGTAGCGGGAGCCGAGCAGTACTTC
-,TRBV7-9,TRBJ2-1,-,CASSTSGGPSYNEQFF,TGTGCCAGCAGCACGTCGGGGGGCCCATCTTACAATGAGCAGTTCTTC
-,TRBV30,TRBJ1-1,-,CAWRADIEAFF,TGTGCCTGGAGGGCGGATATTGAAGCTTTCTTT
-,TRBV19,TRBJ1-4,-,CASSIVAATNEKLFF,TGTGCCAGTAGTATAGTGGCAGCAACTAATGAAAAACTGTTTTTT
-,TRBV7-6,TRBJ1-6,-,CASSQLTQGNSPLHF,TGTGCCAGCAGCCAACTGACACAGGGTAATTCACCCCTCCACTTT
-,TRBV6-1,TRBJ1-3,-,CASSEGDHSGNTIYF,TGTGCCAGCAGTGAAGGCGATCACTCTGGAAACACCATATATTTT
-,TRBV6-5,TRBJ2-1,-,CASSYGFSGNEQFF,TGTGCCAGCAGTTACGGGTTTTCGGGGAATGAGCAGTTCTTC
TRBD1,TRBV9,TRBJ2-5,-,CASSTRQGKETQYF,TGTGCCAGCAGCACCCGACAGGGGAAAGAGACCCAGTACTTC
TRBD1,TRBV7-6,TRBJ1-1,-,CASSSLTGEGTEAFF,TGTGCCAGCAGCTCCCTGACAGGGGAGGGCACTGAAGCTTTCTTT
-,TRBV7-2,TRBJ1-4,once,CASSSDTSGGLFF,TGTGCCAGCAGCTCAGATACATCGGGGGGACTGTTTTTT
TRBD1,TRBV7-3,TRBJ2-1,-,CASSQGTGHEQFF,TGTGCCAGCAGCCAAGGGACAGGCCATGAGCAGTTCTTC
-,TRBV24-1,TRBJ2-2,-,CATSDTGSNTGELFF,TGTGCCACCAGTGATACAGGGTCGAACACCGGGGAGCTGTTTTTT
-,TRBV27,TRBJ1-5,-,CASSPGSPGNQPQHF,TGTGCCAGCAGTCCCGGGAGCCCGGGCAATCAGCCCCAGCATTTT
TRBD2,TRBV7-2,TRBJ2-5,-,CASSLGQAGGPLETQYF,TGTGCCAGCAGCTTAGGACAAGCGGGAGGGCCGTTGGAGACCCAGTACTTC
-,TRBV5-1,TRBJ2-2,-,CASAGDSLNTGELFF,TGCGCCAGCGCGGGGGACAGCTTGAACACCGGGGAGCTGTTTTTT
-,TRBV7-6,TRBJ2-7,-,CASSFSPGPSYEQYF,TGTGCCAGCAGCTTTAGTCCAGGACCCTCCTACGAGCAGTACTTC
-,TRBV7-9,TRBJ1-1,-,CASSGDSDTEAFF,TGTGCCAGCAGCGGAGACAGTGACACTGAAGCTTTCTTT
TRBD1,TRBV5-1,TRBJ2-3,-,CASSLQGQGTDTQYF,TGCGCCAGCAGCCTACAAGGACAGGGCACAGATACGCAGTATTTT
-,TRBV28,TRBJ1-5,few,CASSSQGQPQHF,TGTGCCAGCAGTTCCCAAGGTCAGCCCCAGCATTTT
TRBD1,TRBV18,TRBJ1-5,-,CASSRDSNSNQPQHF,TGTGCCAGCTCGCGGGACAGCAATAGCAATCAGCCCCAGCATTTT